The rows below give T cell receptor beta chains drawn from one sample of a study of shared clonotypes between healthy human individuals. The assay was immunoSEQ multiplex PCR, and TCRdb's table has in-frame clones only and misses some. There are roughly 96,000 clones in the sample; less than 50% occur only once, and roughly 16% lies in the top ten. Source material: PBMCs. The receptors here all came from a woman aged 40-49 years in good health. Some clones in this sample may be carry-over from other donors' samples. The CDR3 runs from the conserved cysteine through the conserved F or W. The order of the fields is D gene, clone size, V gene, J gene, CDR3 DNA, CDR3 protein. A D gene is named only where the DNA matches it firmly. Clone sizes are given selectively: once, few, many, or a class where the clone is expanded.

d_gene: TRBD1; abundance: NA; v_gene: TRBV19; j_gene: TRBJ2-7; CDR3nt: TGTGCCAGTAGTACCCAGGGGGAGTATCCCTACGAGCAGTACTTC; CDR3aa: CASSTQGEYPYEQYF
d_gene: NA; abundance: many; v_gene: TRBV2; j_gene: TRBJ1-5; CDR3nt: TGTGCCAGCAGTGACCAGACACGGGGAGATCAGCCCCAGCATTTT; CDR3aa: CASSDQTRGDQPQHF
d_gene: NA; abundance: NA; v_gene: TRBV6-4; j_gene: TRBJ2-1; CDR3nt: TGTGCCAGCAGCCTTTGGGCAGGGGACAATGAGCAGTTCTTC; CDR3aa: CASSLWAGDNEQFF
d_gene: NA; abundance: few; v_gene: TRBV7-8; j_gene: TRBJ1-1; CDR3nt: TGTGCCAGCAGCCCGAAGAGAGCCGCGAACACTGAAGCTTTCTTT; CDR3aa: CASSPKRAANTEAFF
d_gene: NA; abundance: NA; v_gene: TRBV7-9; j_gene: TRBJ1-2; CDR3nt: TGTGCCAGCAGCTTAGCTGCTATCGGCTATGGCTACACCTTC; CDR3aa: CASSLAAIGYGYTF
d_gene: NA; abundance: many; v_gene: TRBV10-3; j_gene: TRBJ2-5; CDR3nt: TGTGCCATCGCTGCGTCCGGACAAGAGACCCAGTACTTC; CDR3aa: CAIAASGQETQYF
d_gene: TRBD2; abundance: few; v_gene: TRBV30; j_gene: TRBJ2-5; CDR3nt: TGTGCCTGGAACTTGGCGGCGGGAGGTCAAGAGACCCAGTACTTC; CDR3aa: CAWNLAAGGQETQYF
d_gene: TRBD2; abundance: NA; v_gene: TRBV10-2; j_gene: TRBJ2-2; CDR3nt: TGCGCCAGCAGAAAGCGGGAGCACGCGGCCGGGGAGCTGTTTTTT; CDR3aa: CASRKREHAAGELFF
d_gene: TRBD1; abundance: NA; v_gene: TRBV5-6; j_gene: TRBJ1-2; CDR3nt: TGTGCCAGCACCAGGGACAGGGGCTATGGCTACACCTTC; CDR3aa: CASTRDRGYGYTF
d_gene: TRBD1; abundance: once; v_gene: TRBV5-4; j_gene: TRBJ1-2; CDR3nt: TGTGCCAGCAGCTTAGAACCGGGACAGCTAAACTATGGCTACACCTTC; CDR3aa: CASSLEPGQLNYGYTF
d_gene: NA; abundance: many; v_gene: TRBV18; j_gene: TRBJ2-2; CDR3nt: TGTGCCAGCTCACCACGGGAAAGCGGGGAGCTGTTTTTT; CDR3aa: CASSPRESGELFF
d_gene: NA; abundance: NA; v_gene: TRBV5-4; j_gene: TRBJ2-2; CDR3nt: TGTGCCAGCAGCCCCCCCAGGGACCCGAACACCGGGGAGCTGTTTTTT; CDR3aa: CASSPPRDPNTGELFF
d_gene: NA; abundance: NA; v_gene: TRBV4-2; j_gene: TRBJ1-2; CDR3nt: TGTGCCAGCAGCGTGGCGTCTAACTATGGCTACACCTTC; CDR3aa: CASSVASNYGYTF
d_gene: NA; abundance: NA; v_gene: TRBV14; j_gene: TRBJ1-3; CDR3nt: TGTGCCAGCAGCCAAGTCTGGGGTACTGGAAACACCATATATTTT; CDR3aa: CASSQVWGTGNTIYF
d_gene: NA; abundance: many; v_gene: TRBV5-6; j_gene: TRBJ2-2; CDR3nt: TGTGCCAGCAGCTTGCAGGCAGGTAATAGGTCCGGGGAGCTGTTTTTT; CDR3aa: CASSLQAGNRSGELFF
d_gene: TRBD1; abundance: NA; v_gene: TRBV5-6; j_gene: TRBJ1-1; CDR3nt: TGTGCCAGCAGCCCATACAGGGGGAACACTGAAGCTTTCTTT; CDR3aa: CASSPYRGNTEAFF
d_gene: TRBD2; abundance: NA; v_gene: TRBV4-3; j_gene: TRBJ2-1; CDR3nt: TGCGCCAGCAGCCTCTACTGGGGTAGCGGGGCCCTTATACGCAATGAGCAGTTCTTC; CDR3aa: CASSLYWGSGALIRNEQFF
d_gene: NA; abundance: NA; v_gene: TRBV11-3; j_gene: TRBJ2-2; CDR3nt: TGTGCCAGCAGCTTTAAAGCCGGCGGGGAGCTGTTTTTT; CDR3aa: CASSFKAGGELFF
d_gene: TRBD1; abundance: few; v_gene: TRBV6-6; j_gene: TRBJ1-2; CDR3nt: TGTGCCAGCAGCCGACAGGGGGCCGATGGTAACTATGGCTACACCTTC; CDR3aa: CASSRQGADGNYGYTF
d_gene: TRBD1; abundance: few; v_gene: TRBV19; j_gene: TRBJ1-5; CDR3nt: TGTGCCAGTAGTAGGGACAGAAATCAGCCCCAGCATTTT; CDR3aa: CASSRDRNQPQHF
d_gene: NA; abundance: NA; v_gene: TRBV7-2; j_gene: TRBJ2-1; CDR3nt: TGTGCCAGCAGCCAGAAAGTGGCAGGGTCCTACAATGAGCAGTTCTTC; CDR3aa: CASSQKVAGSYNEQFF
d_gene: NA; abundance: NA; v_gene: TRBV30; j_gene: TRBJ2-7; CDR3nt: TGTGCCTGGAGTGTGGGTCCCTACGAGCAGTACTTC; CDR3aa: CAWSVGPYEQYF
d_gene: TRBD2; abundance: NA; v_gene: TRBV7-3; j_gene: TRBJ2-1; CDR3nt: TGTGCCAGCAGCGCCCGTAGGACTAGCGGAAATGAGCAGTTCTTC; CDR3aa: CASSARRTSGNEQFF
d_gene: NA; abundance: NA; v_gene: TRBV2; j_gene: TRBJ2-5; CDR3nt: TGTGCCAGCACCCCGCTGGTACAAGAGACCCAGTACTTC; CDR3aa: CASTPLVQETQYF